This record concerns one TCR beta chain sequence. No antigen is known for it. These data come from a study of OX40 agonist ivuxolimab in advanced cancers. The overall study: The dose-escalation group included hepatocellular carcinoma, melanoma, renal cell carcinoma and head and neck cancer. Previous treatment with anti-PD-1, anti-PD-L1 or anti-CTLA-4 therapy was allowed; 40% had received some.

This table comes from immunoSEQ multiplex PCR, and its TCRdb copy is limited to in-frame clones, with some not included. The sample lists 55,000 to 75,000 clones, approximately 80% occurring once. Overall study results and limits: Clonal expansion in partial responders at 0.1-3.0 mg/kg ranked among the lowest.

This material consisted of CD4+ or CD8+ T cells sorted from blood, taken in a trial of the OX40 agonist ivuxolimab. This sequence originates from an adult with an advanced solid tumor such as melanoma, head and neck, liver or kidney cancer.

CDR3 protein: CASKLGQGTLGTEAFF. The CDR3 DNA reads TGTGCCAGTAAGCTGGGACAGGGGACCTTGGGCACTGAAGCTTTCTTT. The chain employs TRBV5-6 and TRBJ1-1, with TRBD1 identical over 10 bases. V shed 8 bases and J 4 bases; nucleotides not matched to a gene: 14. The CDR3 sequence is 16 residues long. CDR1 is SGHDT and CDR2 is YYEEEE in the germline V gene.